These 17 T cell receptor beta chains came from one sample sequenced in a study of CD8 T cells in Susac syndrome. RNA was extracted with the RNeasy kit, and a quantity of about 0.45 to 1 ug was reverse transcribed using random hexamers. A single record per CDR3 protein comes from TCRdb applying MiXCR to the immunoSEQ multiplex PCR reads. The table shows about 400,000 distinct CDR3 sequences, with around 85% occurring only once. The sample comprised CD8+ T cells from PBMCs. These receptors were collected from a human donor with multiple sclerosis.

The chain couples TRBV4-1 to TRBJ2-5; D gene unclear. The V end was cut by 2 bases, the J end by 5 bases, with 6 bases between. Germline V gives CDR1 MGHRA, CDR2 YSYEKL. The CDR3 sequence is 12 residues long. The CDR3 is CASSQLGETQYF. In DNA form, the CDR3 reads TGCGCCAGCAGCCAACTCGGGGAGACCCAGTACTTC.

A note on this clonotype: One junction end does not reproduce the germline sequence, and a read error may be involved. The gene calls are TRBV27 and TRBJ2-3; D is undetermined. This CDR3 is built from 13 residues. CDR1 and CDR2 (germline): MNHEY, SMNVEV (reference sequence). Written as DNA, the CDR3 is TGTGCCAGCGGTTTGCACAGCACAGATACGCAGTATTTT. Translation: CASGLHSTDTQYF.

The V call is TRBV2, the J call TRBJ2-1; possibly TRBD2 for D (7 bases). CDR1 SNHLY and CDR2 FYNNEI come from the germline V gene. There are 13 residues in the CDR3. Trimming left V 9 bases short and J 9 bases short, with 18 bases between. CDR3 in amino acids: CARRGDNPGEQFF. CDR3 nucleotides: TGTGCCAGACGGGGGGACAATCCGGGTGAGCAGTTCTTC.

The V and J genes are TRBV28 and TRBJ1-5; D is perhaps TRBD1 (6 bases). CDR3 length: 15 residues. V lost 6 bases to trimming and J lost 7 bases, with 19 bases between them. Germline V lookup: CDR1 MDHEN, CDR2 SYDVKM. The CDR3: CASSIPGDIYQPQHF. In DNA form, the CDR3 reads TGTGCCAGCAGCATCCCGGGGGACATTTACCAGCCCCAGCATTTT.

The chain uses TRBV28 and TRBJ2-2; 8 positions agree with TRBD1. This CDR3 has 15 amino acids. Trimming took 6 bases from V and 1 from J; bases not matched to a gene: 4. Germline values: CDR1 MDHEN, CDR2 SYDVKM. CDR3 in DNA: TGTGCCAGCAGACCTGACAGGGGGAACACCGGGGAGCTGTTTTTT. Translated: CASRPDRGNTGELFF. The full variable domain, in which reference TRBV28 and TRBJ2-2 provide the parts outside the CDR3, is DVKVTQSSRYLVKRTGEKVFLECVQDMDHENMFWYRQDPGLGLRLIYFSYDVKMKEKGDIPEGYSVSREKKERFSLILESASTNQTSMYLCASRPDRGNTGELFFGEGSRLTVL.

The chain recombines TRBV27 with TRBJ2-6; 10 bases are shared with TRBD1. The CDR3 loop spans 18 amino acids. CDR1 is MNHEY and CDR2 is SMNVEV in the germline V gene (reference sequence). The V segment lost 0 bases and the J segment 3 bases; nucleotides outside the gene matches: 5. The CDR3: CASSLSGQGKGGANVLTF. CDR3 DNA sequence: TGTGCCAGCAGTTTATCGGGACAGGGGAAAGGTGGGGCCAACGTCCTGACTTTC.

The rearrangement uses TRBV4-1 and TRBJ2-1, with TRBD1 identical over 7 bases. CDR3 length equals 17 residues. Per the germline V gene, CDR1 is MGHRA and CDR2 is YSYEKL. V lost 0 bases to trimming and J lost 7 bases; unmatched junction nucleotides: 12. CDR3 protein: CASSQDPIGTDRNEQFF. The CDR3 nucleotides read TGCGCCAGCAGCCAAGATCCTATTGGGACAGACAGAAATGAGCAGTTCTTC.

The chain is built from TRBV27 and TRBJ2-1; a possible D gene is TRBD1 (6 bases). This CDR3 has 12 amino acids. CDR1 is MNHEY, CDR2 SMNVEV, per germline (reference sequence). Trimming shortened V by 5 bases and J by 14 bases, and 16 bases separated the two germline ends. The CDR3 DNA reads TGTGCCAGCAGTCAAGACAGGTTTTCTAAGTTCTTC. This translates into CASSQDRFSKFF.

The J gene is TRBJ2-7, the V gene TRBV19; the D is unclear. The CDR3 has 14 residues. CDR1 LNHDA and CDR2 SQIVND come from the germline V gene (reference sequence). The V and J ends lost 5 bases and 1 base respectively, with 12 bases between them. The CDR3 is CASSLTIASYEQYF. CDR3 sequence (DNA): TGTGCCAGTAGTCTTACAATTGCGTCCTACGAGCAGTACTTC.

Details on this clonotype: At one of its ends the junction is not consistent with the germline gene, which may arise from a read error. This rearrangement joins TRBV24-1 to TRBJ2-1; 10 positions agree with TRBD2. Germline assignment: CDR1 KGHDR and CDR2 SFDVKD. This CDR3 region has 13 residues. The CDR3 protein is CATRDSSGGGQSF. CDR3 coding DNA: TGTGCCACCAGGGATTCTAGCGGGGGAGGGCAGTCCTTC.

The CDR3 sequence: CASSSQEAEAFF. In DNA, the CDR3 is TGTGCCAGCAGCTCTCAGGAAGCTGAAGCTTTCTTT. The chain carries TRBV11-2 and TRBJ1-1; unclear D gene. Germline V gene sequence: CDR1 SGHAT, CDR2 FQNNGV. The CDR3 covers 12 residues. The V gene lost 4 bases and the J gene lost 6 bases, with 9 bases spanning the gap.

This clonotype was counted once. The genes are TRBV7-2 and TRBJ2-5; 9 nucleotides agree with TRBD1. With 5 bases clipped from V and 5 bases from J, the junction kept 9 bases outside the gene matches. The CDR3 is made up of 15 amino acids. The germline V gene encodes CDR1 SGHTA and CDR2 FQGNSA. The CDR3 loop reads CASSLGTGPGETQYF. The CDR3 DNA follows: TGTGCCAGCAGCCTAGGGACAGGGCCCGGGGAGACCCAGTACTTC.

The rearrangement uses TRBV6-1 and TRBJ1-3, with D hard to call. Germline CDR1 reads MNHNS; CDR2 reads SASEGT. The CDR3 contains 13 residues. Trimming left V 6 bases short and J 2 bases short, with 8 bases between. CDR3 residues: CASSWVPGNTIYF. The CDR3 DNA is TGTGCCAGCAGCTGGGTCCCTGGAAACACCATATATTTT.

CDR3 amino acids: CASNENPTDTQYF. DNA of the CDR3: TGTGCCAGTAATGAGAATCCCACAGATACGCAGTATTTT. This chain joins TRBV19 and TRBJ2-3; D ambiguous. Germline-derived CDR1 and CDR2 are LNHDA and SQIVND (reference sequence). The CDR3 loop spans 13 amino acids. V shed 7 bases and J shed 2 bases, with 10 bases lying between them. Full variable domain (remainder filled in from reference TRBV19 and TRBJ2-3): DGGITQSPKYLFRKEGQNVTLSCEQNLNHDAMYWYRQDPGQGLRLIYYSQIVNDFQKGDIAEGYSVSREKKESFPLTVTSAQKNPTAFYLCASNENPTDTQYFGPGTRLTVL.

This clonotype was counted only a few times. The chain carries TRBV13 and TRBJ2-7, with unresolved D. The CDR3 contains 10 residues. Germline assignment: CDR1 PRHDT and CDR2 FYEKMQ (reference sequence). Trimming pared 4 bases from V and 5 bases from J, leaving 3 bases between. The CDR3 DNA sequence: TGTGCCAGCAGCTCTGACGAGCAGTACTTC. It codes for CASSSDEQYF.

The chain employs TRBV12-5 and TRBJ2-3; D is unclear. This CDR3 comprises 12 residues. Trimming left V 6 bases short and J 5 bases short, with 9 bases between. Germline CDR1 LGHNT, CDR2 FRNRAP. In DNA form, the CDR3 reads TGTGCTAGTGGAATCTATCAAGATACGCAGTATTTT. This gives the protein CASGIYQDTQYF.

The chain employs TRBV5-4 and TRBJ2-7, with D maybe TRBD1 (5 bases). The V end was cut by 4 bases, the J end by 7 bases, with 24 bases between. This CDR3 comprises 16 residues. In germline, CDR1 is SGHNT, CDR2 YYREEE (reference sequence). The CDR3 here is CASSRSGRAGLEEQYF. DNA for the CDR3: TGTGCCAGCAGCCGATCCGGCCGAGCAGGGCTCGAGGAGCAGTACTTC.